The TCR beta chain described here comes from a study of a mutant IDH1 vaccine in newly diagnosed glioma. Study details: First vaccine doses came 4-6 weeks after radiotherapy alone, or with temozolomide cycles. Most patients had radiochemotherapy with temozolomide before enrollment; others had one alone.

From germline, CDR1 is SGHRS and CDR2 YFSETQ. This CDR3 has 16 residues. V shed 2 bases and J shed 0 bases, with 11 bases lying between them. This sample's time point: week 23, last vaccination. Each dose delivered 300 ug of mutant IDH1 20-mer peptide subcutaneously with imiquimod. The table came from immunoSEQ multiplex PCR; TCRdb's copy has only in-frame clones and leaves some out. The sample has about 54,000 clones, 80% seen once. Note on this clone: As yet, its antigen is unknown.

The sequence was collected from a man aged 35 to 55 with glioma. The sample in question was PBMCs, obtained from a glioma patient whose treatment included an IDH1 peptide vaccine. J is TRBJ2-2 and V is TRBV5-1, with a tentative D call TRBD2 (6 bases). The CDR3 DNA follows: TGCGCCAGCAGCTTTACGGGAGCAACGAACACCGGGGAGCTGTTTTTT. Its protein product is CASSFTGATNTGELFF.